The 15 T cell receptor beta chains given below trace back to one sample, sequenced in a study of human T cells and chemical hapten exposure. The time point was: patch test 3, about 24 weeks after DPC sensitization. Treatment specified: therapeutic diphenylcyclopropenone sensitization with weekly scalp DPC. TCRdb redid the calling of the RACE reads with MiXCR, one entry per CDR3 protein. The table lists roughly 100,000 distinct CDR3 sequences, approximately 36% of them singletons. This sample comprised whole blood, obtained in connection with sensitization to the hapten diphenylcyclopropenone (DPC). These TCRs come from a man aged 35 to 55 with alopecia areata. Some clones in this sample may be carry-over from other donors' samples.

The J gene is TRBJ1-5, the V gene TRBV29-1; D is ambiguous. The CDR3 runs to 15 residues. Germline V gene lookup returns CDR1 SQVTM and CDR2 ANQGSEA. Trimming left V 4 bases short and J 4 bases short, with 17 bases between. The CDR3 DNA reads as TGCAGCGTTGTTGTAGGGAGTAATCGGAATCAGCCCCAGCATTTT. Translated: CSVVVGSNRNQPQHF.

This chain links TRBV30 with TRBJ2-3; D might be TRBD1 (6 bases). CDR1 GTSNPN and CDR2 SVGIG come from the germline V gene (reference sequence). Trimming removed 5 bases from V and 9 bases from J, with 12 bases in between. This CDR3 comprises 11 residues. This CDR3 reads CAWDNRVTQYF. The CDR3 DNA follows: TGTGCCTGGGACAACAGGGTCACGCAGTATTTT.

The gene calls are TRBV12-3 or TRBV12-4 and TRBJ2-1; D is undetermined. CDR3 length: 14 amino acids. The germline V and J ends were trimmed by 6 bases and 9 bases, with 18 bases remaining between them. CDR3 sequence reads: CASSSRARSREQFF. For the CDR3, the DNA is TGTGCCAGCAGCTCCCGGGCCCGAAGCCGTGAGCAGTTCTTC.

The chain carries TRBV6-5 and TRBJ2-7; 8 bases map to TRBD2. Trimming at V came to 0 bases and at J to 0 bases, leaving 7 bases not matched to a gene. Germline V gives CDR1 MNHEY, CDR2 SVGAGI. The CDR3 extends over 17 amino acids. CDR3 sequence reads: CASSYSGLAGRSYEQYF. The CDR3 region has the DNA TGTGCCAGCAGTTACTCTGGGCTAGCGGGCCGCTCCTACGAGCAGTACTTC.

This clonotype was picked up a small number of times. This chain uses TRBV9 with TRBJ2-1; D is undetermined. Per germline, CDR1 SGDLS and CDR2 YYNGEE. Trimming cost V 1 base and J 7 bases, with 3 bases left between them. This CDR3 region has 11 residues. The CDR3 sequence is CASSVSNEQFF. The CDR3 DNA reads TGTGCCAGCAGCGTATCTAATGAGCAGTTCTTC.

The gene calls are TRBV29-1 and TRBJ2-2; a weak D match, TRBD2 (6 bases). The CDR3 covers 14 residues. Trimming removed 4 bases from V and 7 bases from J, with 16 bases in between. CDR1 is SQVTM and CDR2 is ANQGSEA in the germline V gene. CDR3 amino acids: CSVVPGLRGGELFF. The CDR3 DNA reads TGCAGCGTTGTACCGGGACTCCGAGGCGGGGAGCTGTTTTTT.

The chain carries TRBV12-3 or TRBV12-4 and TRBJ2-3; D remains unclear. The CDR3 sequence is 15 residues long. The ends were cut back, 2 bases at V and 0 bases at J, with 9 bases in the middle. The CDR3 DNA sequence: TGTGCCAGCAGTTTACTCCTACTTAGCACAGATACGCAGTATTTT. Translation: CASSLLLLSTDTQYF.

This clonotype was counted a few times. The chain recombines TRBV7-2 with TRBJ2-3, with D tentatively TRBD2 (6 bases). V lost 5 bases and J 5 bases, leaving 14 bases between the germline ends. This CDR3 has 14 amino acids. Germline lookup yields CDR1 SGHTA and CDR2 FQGNSA. DNA for the CDR3: TGTGCCAGCAGCCCTGGAGGGCGTGTAGATACGCAGTATTTT. Its protein is CASSPGGRVDTQYF.

This clonotype appeared a single time. The V call is TRBV5-1, the J call TRBJ2-3; tentative D call: TRBD1 (7 bases). The CDR3 covers 14 residues. V shed 7 bases and J shed 2 bases, with 14 bases lying between them. From germline, CDR1 is SGHRS and CDR2 YFSETQ. The CDR3 DNA sequence: TGCGCCAGCTGCGGGACAGTCAACACAGATACGCAGTATTTT. Encoded protein: CASCGTVNTDTQYF.

The chain couples TRBV12-3 or TRBV12-4 to TRBJ2-1; weak D call: TRBD1 (6 bases). CDR3 length: 15 amino acids. The ends were cut back, 2 bases at V and 3 bases at J, with 11 bases in the middle. The CDR3 DNA is TGTGCCAGCAGTTTAAGGGGGACCGTCTACAATGAGCAGTTCTTC. As protein: CASSLRGTVYNEQFF.

The chain employs TRBV30 and TRBJ1-5; D ambiguous. The germline V gene encodes CDR1 GTSNPN and CDR2 SVGIG (reference sequence). Trimming pared 2 bases from V and 4 bases from J, leaving 6 bases between. This CDR3 region has 12 residues. The CDR3 DNA sequence: TGTGCCTGGAGTAAAGGGAATCAGCCCCAGCATTTT. It is translated as CAWSKGNQPQHF.

The DNA of the CDR3 is TGTGCCAGCAGTCCCCCCGGCAATGAGCAGTTCTTC. This codes for CASSPPGNEQFF. The chain combines TRBV6-6 with TRBJ2-1; D gene unclear. Germline assignment: CDR1 MNHNY and CDR2 SVGAGI (reference sequence). The CDR3 is made up of 12 amino acids. Trimming took 5 bases from V and 6 from J, leaving 8 bases between them.

V and J are TRBV7-8 and TRBJ1-1; D may be TRBD1 (5 bases). Trimming stripped 1 base from V and 5 bases from J, with 14 bases between. The CDR3 is made up of 15 amino acids. Germline V gene data show CDR1 as SGHVS and CDR2 as FQNEAQ. The CDR3 DNA reads as TGTGCCAGCAGCTTAGTGGGGGGTCTTGGGACTGAAGCTTTCTTT. The encoded protein is CASSLVGGLGTEAFF.

In this sample, this clonotype turned up a few times. V gene TRBV9 combines with J gene TRBJ2-5; 11 positions match TRBD2. Germline V lookup: CDR1 SGDLS, CDR2 YYNGEE. This CDR3 region has 18 residues. V gave up 4 bases and J gave up 2 bases; unmatched junction bases: 13. The DNA for the CDR3 is TGTGCCAGCAGCCAGGGGGGTCTAGCGGGAGGTGAACAAGAGACCCAGTACTTC. It encodes CASSQGGLAGGEQETQYF.

The chain couples TRBV2 to TRBJ2-1, with TRBD2 matching 13 bases. Germline values: CDR1 SNHLY, CDR2 FYNNEI. V lost 7 bases and J lost 10; bases outside the gene matches: 7. This CDR3 spans 14 amino acids. The CDR3 DNA follows: TGTGCCAGCATAAGGACTAGCGGGAGTGGAGAGCAGTTCTTC. This gives the protein CASIRTSGSGEQFF.